There are many counts of the clone carrying this T cell receptor beta chain. With 1 base clipped from V and 2 bases from J, the junction kept 3 bases outside the gene matches. The germline V gene has CDR1 SGHVS and CDR2 FQNEAQ. The CDR3 is 16 amino acids. These data are taken from a study of neurological immune-mediated disorders. TCRdb reprocessed the 5' RACE reads with MiXCR, giving one entry per CDR3 protein. This table holds under 90,000 distinct CDR3 sequences, around 9.9% found once. This receptor was identified in a man in his forties or fifties in good health. The chain is built from TRBV7-8 and TRBJ2-5; TRBD2 agrees at 11 bases. Sample: PBMCs. The CDR3 DNA follows: TGTGCCAGCAGCTTAGTAGTAGCGGGGGGGCAAGAGACCCAGTACTTC. It encodes CASSLVVAGGQETQYF. Full variable domain (missing parts from reference TRBV7-8 and TRBJ2-5): GAGVSQSPRYKVAKRGQDVALRCDPISGHVSLFWYQQALGQGPEFLTYFQNEAQLDKSGLPSDRFFAERPEGSVSTLKIQRTQQEDSAVYLCASSLVVAGGQETQYFGPGTRLLVL.